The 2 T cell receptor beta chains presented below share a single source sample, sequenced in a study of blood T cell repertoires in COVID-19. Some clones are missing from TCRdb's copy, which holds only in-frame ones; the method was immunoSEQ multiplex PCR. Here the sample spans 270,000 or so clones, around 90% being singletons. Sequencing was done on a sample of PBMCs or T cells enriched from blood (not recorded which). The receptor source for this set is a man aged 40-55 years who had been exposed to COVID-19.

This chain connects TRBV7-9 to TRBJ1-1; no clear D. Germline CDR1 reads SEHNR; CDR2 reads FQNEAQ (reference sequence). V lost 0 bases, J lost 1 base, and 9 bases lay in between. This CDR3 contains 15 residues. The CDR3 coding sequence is TGTGCCAGCAGCTTAGCTTTCAGTCAGAACACTGAAGCTTTCTTT. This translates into CASSLAFSQNTEAFF.

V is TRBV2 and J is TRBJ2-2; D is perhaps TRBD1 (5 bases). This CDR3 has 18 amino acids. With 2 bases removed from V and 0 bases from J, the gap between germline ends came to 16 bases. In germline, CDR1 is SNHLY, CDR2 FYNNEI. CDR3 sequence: CASSEQGAAVANTGELFF. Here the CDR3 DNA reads TGTGCCAGCAGTGAACAGGGCGCAGCCGTCGCGAACACCGGGGAGCTGTTTTTT.